This is a list of T cell receptor beta chains from one sample in a study of beta chain features in type 1 diabetes. Profiled with immunoSEQ multiplex PCR; TCRdb holds only in-frame clones, not every one. The sample has roughly 300,000 clones; approximately 9.9% are singletons. Material: central memory CD4+ T cells from blood. All receptors come from a man aged 25-45 years with type 1 diabetes. Each CDR3 is given with its conserved first and last residue. A D gene is named only where the DNA matches it firmly. Size values are once, few and many counts, or a class for expanded clones, and some rows have none.

abundance,v_gene,j_gene,d_gene,CDR3aa,CDR3nt
few,TRBV5-4,TRBJ2-7,-,CASSFGELYEQYF,TGTGCCAGCAGCTTTGGGGAACTCTACGAGCAGTACTTC
many,TRBV7-9,TRBJ2-7,-,CASSLPSSYEQYF,TGTGCCAGCAGCTTACCAAGCTCCTACGAGCAGTACTTC
-,TRBV7-9,TRBJ1-6,-,CASSFQTRDSPLHF,TGTGCCAGCAGCTTTCAGACCAGAGATTCACCCCTCCACTTT
-,TRBV18,TRBJ1-2,-,CASSPAGSNYGYTF,TGTGCCAGCTCACCAGCGGGGTCCAACTATGGCTACACCTTC
few,TRBV10-1,TRBJ2-7,-,CASSVERDSYEQYF,TGCGCCAGCAGTGTAGAAAGGGACTCCTACGAGCAGTACTTC
-,TRBV28,TRBJ1-5,TRBD1,CASSSTGGIGSNQPQHF,TGTGCCAGCAGTTCCACAGGGGGCATAGGTTCCAATCAGCCCCAGCATTTT
-,TRBV6-5,TRBJ2-7,TRBD1,CASSYTSGTGFREQYF,TGTGCCAGCAGTTACACGTCCGGGACAGGGTTTCGCGAGCAGTACTTC
-,TRBV6-1,TRBJ2-7,-,CASSEWMRYEQYF,TGTGCCAGCAGTGAATGGATGCGCTACGAGCAGTACTTC
-,TRBV7-9,TRBJ1-1,-,CASSLQEGLPEAFF,TGTGCCAGCAGCTTACAGGAAGGGCTGCCTGAAGCTTTCTTT
few,TRBV15,TRBJ1-2,-,CATSREDGYTF,TGTGCCACCAGCAGAGAAGACGGCTACACCTTC
few,TRBV7-2,TRBJ2-1,TRBD1,CASSLSGTDNEQFF,TGTGCCAGCAGCCTGTCCGGGACAGACAATGAGCAGTTCTTC
few,TRBV6-6,TRBJ1-2,-,CASSYSGYRGYTF,TGTGCCAGCAGTTACTCTGGTTATCGGGGCTACACCTTC
-,TRBV4-1,TRBJ2-7,-,CASSQDSWFREQYF,TGCGCCAGCAGCCAAGATTCATGGTTCAGAGAGCAGTACTTC
few,TRBV7-8,TRBJ2-5,TRBD1,CASSLPGQGNRETQYF,TGTGCCAGCAGCTTACCGGGACAGGGAAATAGAGAGACCCAGTACTTC
-,TRBV5-1,TRBJ1-1,TRBD1,CASSLGGPVTEAFF,TGCGCCAGCAGCTTAGGGGGCCCCGTGACTGAAGCTTTCTTT
few,TRBV7-2,TRBJ2-5,TRBD1,CASGTGVQETQYF,TGTGCCAGCGGGACAGGTGTCCAAGAGACCCAGTACTTC
-,TRBV19,TRBJ2-2,-,CASSNDRTETNTGELFF,TGTGCCAGTAGTAACGACCGGACAGAGACGAACACCGGGGAGCTGTTTTTT
-,TRBV5-6,TRBJ1-2,-,CASSLRRSDGYTF,TGTGCCAGCAGCTTGAGGCGCTCCGATGGCTACACCTTC